Sequencing of this T cell receptor (beta chain) was carried out in a study of cytomegalovirus exposure and HLA in healthy donors. CDR1 GTSNPN and CDR2 SVGIG come from the germline V gene (reference sequence). Trimming at V came to 6 bases and at J to 6 bases, leaving 5 bases not matched to a gene. The CDR3 is 12 residues long. The PCR used 60 Vbeta and 13 Jbeta primers. Using immunoSEQ multiplex PCR, the repertoire was profiled, and TCRdb retains in-frame clones only, with some absent. There are 150,000 to 200,000 clones in the sample; roughly 9.5% occur only once, and roughly 1.4% lies in the top ten.

The sequence was obtained from a woman in her twenties or thirties in good health and CMV-seropositive. The rearrangement joins TRBV30 to TRBJ2-1, with 7 bases fitting TRBD1. Material: PBMCs. CDR3 DNA sequence: TGTGCCTGTTCGACAGGGTTCAATGAGCAGTTCTTC. Translation: CACSTGFNEQFF.